The sequence of this T cell receptor (beta chain) was determined in a study of T-cell reconstitution after alpha-beta-depleted transplantation in children. This CDR3 is built from 15 residues. Trimming pared 7 bases from V and 3 bases from J, leaving 19 bases between. Germline CDR1 and CDR2: MGHDK and SYGVNS. A library of TCRbeta sequences, prepared with unique molecular identifiers, was generated. TCRdb itself ran the PCR reads through MiXCR, one entry per CDR3 protein. The data show about 500,000 distinct CDR3 sequences, with approximately 29% seen just once and roughly 2.5% held by the top ten. This receptor was identified in a human donor who donated a stem cell graft to a child with aplastic anemia. This specimen consisted of PBMCs from the stem cell graft donor, obtained from the stem cell graft. V is TRBV25-1 and J is TRBJ2-7; D is uncertain. CDR3 sequence: CASNSGLSAYYEQYV. Written as DNA, the CDR3 is TGTGCCAGCAATAGTGGTCTCTCGGCGTACTACGAGCAGTACGTC.